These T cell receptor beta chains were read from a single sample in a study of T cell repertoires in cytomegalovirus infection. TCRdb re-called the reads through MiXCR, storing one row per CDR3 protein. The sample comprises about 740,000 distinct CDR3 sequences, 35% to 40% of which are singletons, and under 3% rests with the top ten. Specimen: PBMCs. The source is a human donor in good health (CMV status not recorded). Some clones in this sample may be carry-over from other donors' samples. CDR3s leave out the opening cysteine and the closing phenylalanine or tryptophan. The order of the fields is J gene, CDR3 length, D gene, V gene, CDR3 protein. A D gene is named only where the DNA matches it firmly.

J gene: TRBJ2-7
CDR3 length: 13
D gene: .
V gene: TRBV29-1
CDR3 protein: SVSPGQSWYYEQY

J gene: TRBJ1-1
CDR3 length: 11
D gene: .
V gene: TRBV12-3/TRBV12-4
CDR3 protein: ASSLGVNTEYF

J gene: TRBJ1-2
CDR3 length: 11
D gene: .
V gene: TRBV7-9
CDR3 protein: ASSLAHGDGYT

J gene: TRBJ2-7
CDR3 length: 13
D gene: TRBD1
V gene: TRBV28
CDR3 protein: ASSSTGQPSYEQY

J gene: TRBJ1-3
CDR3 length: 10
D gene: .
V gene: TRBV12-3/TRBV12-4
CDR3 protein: ASDRAGNTIY

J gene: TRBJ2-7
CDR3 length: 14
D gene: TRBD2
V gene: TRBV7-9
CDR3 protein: ASSLASGGSRNEQY

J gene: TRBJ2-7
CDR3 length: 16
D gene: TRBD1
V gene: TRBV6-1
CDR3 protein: ASRRLVFSGTGDYEQY

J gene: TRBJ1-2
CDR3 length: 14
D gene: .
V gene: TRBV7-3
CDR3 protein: ASSQGSRARIYGYT

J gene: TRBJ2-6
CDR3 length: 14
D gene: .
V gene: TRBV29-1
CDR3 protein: SVVGAAHSGANVLT

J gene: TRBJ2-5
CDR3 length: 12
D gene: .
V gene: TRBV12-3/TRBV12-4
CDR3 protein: ASSLWPAQETQY

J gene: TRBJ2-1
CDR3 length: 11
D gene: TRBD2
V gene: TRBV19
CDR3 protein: ASRREGLYEQF

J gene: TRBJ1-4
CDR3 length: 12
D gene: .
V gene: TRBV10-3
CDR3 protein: AISAGATNEKLF

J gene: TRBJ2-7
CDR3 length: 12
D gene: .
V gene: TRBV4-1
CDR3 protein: ASSQGGDGYEQY

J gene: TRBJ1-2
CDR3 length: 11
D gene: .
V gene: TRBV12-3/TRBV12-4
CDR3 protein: ASSPVGASGYT

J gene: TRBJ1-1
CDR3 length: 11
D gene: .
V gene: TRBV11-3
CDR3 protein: ASSLVPSTEAF

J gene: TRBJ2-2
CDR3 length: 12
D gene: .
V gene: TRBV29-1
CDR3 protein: SVGQGGYTGELC

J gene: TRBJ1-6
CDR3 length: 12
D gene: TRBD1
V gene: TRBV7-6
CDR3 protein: ASSRDRAGSPLH

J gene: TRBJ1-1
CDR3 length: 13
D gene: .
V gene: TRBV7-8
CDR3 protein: ASSERQAMNTEAF

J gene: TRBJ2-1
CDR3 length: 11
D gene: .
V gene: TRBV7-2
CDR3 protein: ASSHEYRNEQF

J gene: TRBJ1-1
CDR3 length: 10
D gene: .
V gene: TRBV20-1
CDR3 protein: SASQAGVEAF

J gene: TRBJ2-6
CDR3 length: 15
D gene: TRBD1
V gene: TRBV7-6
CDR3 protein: ASSVDRGVSGANVLT

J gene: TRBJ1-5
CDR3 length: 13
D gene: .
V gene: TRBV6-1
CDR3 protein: ASSELKKERWPQH

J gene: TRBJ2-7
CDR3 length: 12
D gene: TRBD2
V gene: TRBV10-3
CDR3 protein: AISETSGSLEQY

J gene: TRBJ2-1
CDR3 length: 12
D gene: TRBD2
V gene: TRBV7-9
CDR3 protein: ASSPTSGGKEQF

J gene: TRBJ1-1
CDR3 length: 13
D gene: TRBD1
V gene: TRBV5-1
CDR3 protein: ASSPRTGEGGEAF

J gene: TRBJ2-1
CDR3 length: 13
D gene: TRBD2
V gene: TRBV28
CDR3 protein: ASSPTGTTNNEQF

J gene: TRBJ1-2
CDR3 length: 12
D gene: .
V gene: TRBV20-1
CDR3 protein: SARDYRSGYGYT

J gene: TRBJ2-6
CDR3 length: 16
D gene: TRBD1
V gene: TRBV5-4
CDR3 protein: ASSLRTGVYSGANVLT

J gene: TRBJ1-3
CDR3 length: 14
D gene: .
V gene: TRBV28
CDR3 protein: ASSSSSKNSGNTIY

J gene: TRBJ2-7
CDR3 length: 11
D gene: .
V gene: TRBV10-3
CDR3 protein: ANYAGPGYEQY

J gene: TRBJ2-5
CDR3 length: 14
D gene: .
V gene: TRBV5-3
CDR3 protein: ASSLLVQAYQETQY

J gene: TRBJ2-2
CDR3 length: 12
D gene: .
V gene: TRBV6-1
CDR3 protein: ASRDGVDTGELF

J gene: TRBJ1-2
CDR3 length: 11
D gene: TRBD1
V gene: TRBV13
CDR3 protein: ASSLTGAHGYT

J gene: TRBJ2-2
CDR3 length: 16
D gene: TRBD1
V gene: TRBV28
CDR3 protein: ASRRTGTGGRSTGELF

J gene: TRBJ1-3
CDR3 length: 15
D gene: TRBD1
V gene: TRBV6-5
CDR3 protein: ASSSLQGQGIRNTIY

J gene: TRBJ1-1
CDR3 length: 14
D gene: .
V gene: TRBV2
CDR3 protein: ASLRRGQAPNTEAF

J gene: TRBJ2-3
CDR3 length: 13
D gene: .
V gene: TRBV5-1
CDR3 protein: ASSSGLSSTDTQY

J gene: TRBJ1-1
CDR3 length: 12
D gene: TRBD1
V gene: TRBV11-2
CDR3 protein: ASSSGQGGNEAD

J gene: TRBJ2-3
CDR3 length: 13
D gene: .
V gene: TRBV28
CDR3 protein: ASSHALGGTDTQY

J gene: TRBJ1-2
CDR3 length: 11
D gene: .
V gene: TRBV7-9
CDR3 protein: ASSVGQTYGYT

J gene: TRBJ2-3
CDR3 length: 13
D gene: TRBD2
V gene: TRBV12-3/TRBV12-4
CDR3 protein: ASSLSGGSVNTQY

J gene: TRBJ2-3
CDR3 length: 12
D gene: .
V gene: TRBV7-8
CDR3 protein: ASSFMALGDTQY

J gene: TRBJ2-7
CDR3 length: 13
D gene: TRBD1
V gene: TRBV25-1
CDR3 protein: ASSELGTGRYEQY

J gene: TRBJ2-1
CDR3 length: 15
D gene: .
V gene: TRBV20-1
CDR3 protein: SARGSGVVSSYNEQF

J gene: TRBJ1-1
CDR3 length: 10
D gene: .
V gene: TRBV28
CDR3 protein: ASSLVRAEAF

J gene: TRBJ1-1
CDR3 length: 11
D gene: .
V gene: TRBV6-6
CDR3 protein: ASSRRDPPGAF

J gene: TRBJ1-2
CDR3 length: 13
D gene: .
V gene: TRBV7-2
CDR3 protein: ASSLARQGLLGYT

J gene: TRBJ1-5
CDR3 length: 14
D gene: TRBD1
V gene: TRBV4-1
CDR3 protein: ASSAAGTGRNQPQH

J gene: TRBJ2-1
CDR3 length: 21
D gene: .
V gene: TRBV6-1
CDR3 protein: ASSGEGDGLSVVDFSSYNEQF

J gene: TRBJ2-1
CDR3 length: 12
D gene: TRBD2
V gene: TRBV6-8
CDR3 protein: ASSPGGLENEQF

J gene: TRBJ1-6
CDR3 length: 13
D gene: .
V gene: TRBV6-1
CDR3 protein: ASSSTGSYNSPLH

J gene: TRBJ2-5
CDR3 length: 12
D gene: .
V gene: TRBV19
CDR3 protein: ASSIVSGQETQY